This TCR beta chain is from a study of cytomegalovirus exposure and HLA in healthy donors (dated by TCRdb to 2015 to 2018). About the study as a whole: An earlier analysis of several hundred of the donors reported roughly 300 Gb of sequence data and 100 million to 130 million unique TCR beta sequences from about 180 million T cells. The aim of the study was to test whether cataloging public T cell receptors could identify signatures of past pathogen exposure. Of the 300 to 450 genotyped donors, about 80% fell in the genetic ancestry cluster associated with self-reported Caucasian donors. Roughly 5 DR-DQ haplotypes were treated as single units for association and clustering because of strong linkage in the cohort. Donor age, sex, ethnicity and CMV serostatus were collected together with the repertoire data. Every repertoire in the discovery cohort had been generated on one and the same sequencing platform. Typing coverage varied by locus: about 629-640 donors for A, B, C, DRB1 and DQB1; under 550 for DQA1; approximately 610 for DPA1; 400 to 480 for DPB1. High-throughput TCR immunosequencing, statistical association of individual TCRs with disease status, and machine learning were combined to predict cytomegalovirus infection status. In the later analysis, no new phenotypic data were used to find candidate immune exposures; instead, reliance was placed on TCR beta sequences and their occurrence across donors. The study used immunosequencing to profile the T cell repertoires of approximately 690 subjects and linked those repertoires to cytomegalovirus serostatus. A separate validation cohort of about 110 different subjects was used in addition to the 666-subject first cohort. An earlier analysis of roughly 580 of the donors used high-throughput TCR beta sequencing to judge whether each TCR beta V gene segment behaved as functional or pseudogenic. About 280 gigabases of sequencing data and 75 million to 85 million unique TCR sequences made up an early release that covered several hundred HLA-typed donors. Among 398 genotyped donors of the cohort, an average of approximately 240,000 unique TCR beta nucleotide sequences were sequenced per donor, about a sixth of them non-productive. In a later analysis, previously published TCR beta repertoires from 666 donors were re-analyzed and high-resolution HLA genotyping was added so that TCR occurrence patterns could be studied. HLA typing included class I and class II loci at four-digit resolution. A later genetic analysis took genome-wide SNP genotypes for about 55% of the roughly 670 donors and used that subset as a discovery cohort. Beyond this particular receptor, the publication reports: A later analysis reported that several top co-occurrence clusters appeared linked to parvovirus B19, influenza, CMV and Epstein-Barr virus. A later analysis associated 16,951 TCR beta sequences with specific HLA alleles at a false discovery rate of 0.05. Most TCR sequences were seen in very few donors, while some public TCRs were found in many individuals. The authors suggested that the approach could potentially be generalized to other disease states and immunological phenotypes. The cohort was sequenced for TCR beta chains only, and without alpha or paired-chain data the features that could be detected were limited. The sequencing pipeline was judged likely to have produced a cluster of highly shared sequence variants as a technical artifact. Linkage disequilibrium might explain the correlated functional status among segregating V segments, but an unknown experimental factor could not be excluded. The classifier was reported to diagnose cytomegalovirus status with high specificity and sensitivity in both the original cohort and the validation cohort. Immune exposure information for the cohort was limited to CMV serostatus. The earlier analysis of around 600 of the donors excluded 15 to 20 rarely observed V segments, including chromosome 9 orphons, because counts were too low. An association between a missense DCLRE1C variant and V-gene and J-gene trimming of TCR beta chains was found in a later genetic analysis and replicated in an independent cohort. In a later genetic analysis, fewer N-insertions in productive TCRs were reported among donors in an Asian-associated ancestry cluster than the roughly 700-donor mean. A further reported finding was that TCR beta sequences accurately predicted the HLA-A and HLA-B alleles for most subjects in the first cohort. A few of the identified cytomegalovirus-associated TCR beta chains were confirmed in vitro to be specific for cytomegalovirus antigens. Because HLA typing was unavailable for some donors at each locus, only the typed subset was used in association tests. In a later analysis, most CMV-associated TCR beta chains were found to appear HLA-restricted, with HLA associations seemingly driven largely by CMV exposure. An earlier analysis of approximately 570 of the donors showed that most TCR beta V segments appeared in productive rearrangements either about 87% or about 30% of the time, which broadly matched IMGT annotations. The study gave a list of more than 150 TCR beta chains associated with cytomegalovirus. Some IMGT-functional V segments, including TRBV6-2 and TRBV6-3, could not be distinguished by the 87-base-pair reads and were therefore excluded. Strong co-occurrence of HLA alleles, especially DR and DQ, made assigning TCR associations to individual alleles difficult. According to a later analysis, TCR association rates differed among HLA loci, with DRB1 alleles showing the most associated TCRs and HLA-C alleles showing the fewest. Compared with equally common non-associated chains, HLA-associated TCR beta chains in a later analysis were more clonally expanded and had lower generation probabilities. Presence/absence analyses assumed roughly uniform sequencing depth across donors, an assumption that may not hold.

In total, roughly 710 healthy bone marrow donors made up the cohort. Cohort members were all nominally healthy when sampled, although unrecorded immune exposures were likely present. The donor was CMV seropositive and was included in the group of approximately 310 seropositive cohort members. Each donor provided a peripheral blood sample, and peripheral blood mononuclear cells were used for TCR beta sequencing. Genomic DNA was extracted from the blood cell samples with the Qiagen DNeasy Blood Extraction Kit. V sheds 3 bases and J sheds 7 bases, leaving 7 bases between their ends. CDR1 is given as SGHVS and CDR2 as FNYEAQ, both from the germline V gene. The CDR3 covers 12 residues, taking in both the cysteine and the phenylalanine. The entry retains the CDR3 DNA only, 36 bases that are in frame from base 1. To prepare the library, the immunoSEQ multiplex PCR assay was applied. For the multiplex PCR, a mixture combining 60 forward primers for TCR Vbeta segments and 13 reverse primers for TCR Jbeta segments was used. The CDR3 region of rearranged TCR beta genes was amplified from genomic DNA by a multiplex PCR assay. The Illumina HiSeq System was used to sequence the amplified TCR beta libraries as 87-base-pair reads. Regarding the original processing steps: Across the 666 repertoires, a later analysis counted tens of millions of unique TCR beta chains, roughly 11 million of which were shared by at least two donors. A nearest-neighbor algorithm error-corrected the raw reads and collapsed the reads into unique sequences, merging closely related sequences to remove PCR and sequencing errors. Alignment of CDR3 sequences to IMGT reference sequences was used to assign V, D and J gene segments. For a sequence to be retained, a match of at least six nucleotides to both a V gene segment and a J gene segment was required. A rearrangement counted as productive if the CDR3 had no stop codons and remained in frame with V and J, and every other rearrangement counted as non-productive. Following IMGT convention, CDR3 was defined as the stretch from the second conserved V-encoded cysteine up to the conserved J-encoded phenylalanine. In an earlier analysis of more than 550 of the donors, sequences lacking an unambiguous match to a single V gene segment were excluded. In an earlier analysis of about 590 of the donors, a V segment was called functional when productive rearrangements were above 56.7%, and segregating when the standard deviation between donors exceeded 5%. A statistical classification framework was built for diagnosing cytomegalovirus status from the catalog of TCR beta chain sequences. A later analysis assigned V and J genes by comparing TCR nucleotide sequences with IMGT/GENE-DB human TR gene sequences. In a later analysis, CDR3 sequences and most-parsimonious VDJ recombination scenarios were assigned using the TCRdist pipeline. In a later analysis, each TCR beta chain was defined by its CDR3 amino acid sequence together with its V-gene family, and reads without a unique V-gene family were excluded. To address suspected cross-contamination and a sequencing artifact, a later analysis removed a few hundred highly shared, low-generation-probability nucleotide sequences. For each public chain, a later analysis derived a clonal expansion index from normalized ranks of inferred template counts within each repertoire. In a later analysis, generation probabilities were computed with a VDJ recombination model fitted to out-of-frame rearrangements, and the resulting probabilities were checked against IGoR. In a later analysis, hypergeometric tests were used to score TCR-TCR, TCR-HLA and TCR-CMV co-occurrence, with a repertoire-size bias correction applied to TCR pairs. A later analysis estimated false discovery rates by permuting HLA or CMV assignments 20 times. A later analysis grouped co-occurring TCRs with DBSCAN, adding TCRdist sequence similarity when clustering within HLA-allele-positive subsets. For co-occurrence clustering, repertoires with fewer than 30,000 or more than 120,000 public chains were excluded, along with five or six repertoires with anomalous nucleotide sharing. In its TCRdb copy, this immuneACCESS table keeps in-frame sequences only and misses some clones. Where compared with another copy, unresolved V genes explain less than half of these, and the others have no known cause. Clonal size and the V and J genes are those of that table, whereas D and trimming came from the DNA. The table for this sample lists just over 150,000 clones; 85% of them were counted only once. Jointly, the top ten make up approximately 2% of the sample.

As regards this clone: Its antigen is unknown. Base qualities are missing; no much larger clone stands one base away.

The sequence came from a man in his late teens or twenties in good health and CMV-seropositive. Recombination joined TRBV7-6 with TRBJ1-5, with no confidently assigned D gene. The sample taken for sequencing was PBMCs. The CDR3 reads CASSFPGQPQHF. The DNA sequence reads TGTGCCAGCAGCTTCCCCGGGCAGCCCCAGCATTTT.